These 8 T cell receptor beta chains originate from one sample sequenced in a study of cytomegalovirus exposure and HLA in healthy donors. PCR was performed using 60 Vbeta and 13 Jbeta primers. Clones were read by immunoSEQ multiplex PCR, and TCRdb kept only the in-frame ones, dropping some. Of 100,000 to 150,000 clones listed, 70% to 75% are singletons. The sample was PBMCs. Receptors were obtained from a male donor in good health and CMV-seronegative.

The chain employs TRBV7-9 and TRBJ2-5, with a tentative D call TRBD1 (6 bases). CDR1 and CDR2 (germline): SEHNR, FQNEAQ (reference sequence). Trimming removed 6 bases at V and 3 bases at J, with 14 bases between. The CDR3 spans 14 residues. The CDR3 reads CASRTGRLEETQYF. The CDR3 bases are TGTGCCAGCAGGACAGGCAGGTTGGAAGAGACCCAGTACTTC. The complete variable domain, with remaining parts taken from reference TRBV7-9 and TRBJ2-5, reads DTGVSQNPRHKITKRGQNVTFRCDPISEHNRLYWYRQTLGQGPEFLTYFQNEAQLEKSRLLSDRFSAERPKGSFSTLEIQRTEQGDSAMYLCASRTGRLEETQYFGPGTRLLVL.

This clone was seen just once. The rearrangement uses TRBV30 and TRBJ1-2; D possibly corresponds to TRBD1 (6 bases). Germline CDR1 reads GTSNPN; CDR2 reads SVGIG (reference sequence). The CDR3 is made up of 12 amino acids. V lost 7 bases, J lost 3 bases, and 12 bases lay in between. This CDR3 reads CAYKGVDYGYTF. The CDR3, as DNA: TGTGCCTACAAGGGGGTTGACTATGGCTACACCTTC.

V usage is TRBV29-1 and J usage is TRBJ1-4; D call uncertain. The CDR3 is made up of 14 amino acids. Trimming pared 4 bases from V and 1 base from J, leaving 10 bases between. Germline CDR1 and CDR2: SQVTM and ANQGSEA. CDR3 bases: TGCAGCGTTGGCCCAGGTGAAACTAATGAAAAACTGTTTTTT. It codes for CSVGPGETNEKLFF.

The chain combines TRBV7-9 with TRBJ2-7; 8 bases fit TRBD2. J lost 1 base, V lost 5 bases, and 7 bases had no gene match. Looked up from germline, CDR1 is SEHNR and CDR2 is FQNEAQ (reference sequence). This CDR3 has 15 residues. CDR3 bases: TGTGCCAGCAGCCTGGGGGCGGGAGGATCCTACGAGCAGTACTTC. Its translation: CASSLGAGGSYEQYF.

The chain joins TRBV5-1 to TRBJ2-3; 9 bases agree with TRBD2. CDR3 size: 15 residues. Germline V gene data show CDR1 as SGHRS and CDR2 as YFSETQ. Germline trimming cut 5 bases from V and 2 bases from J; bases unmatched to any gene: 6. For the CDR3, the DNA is TGCGCCAGCAGTAGCGGGAGAACTTACACAGATACGCAGTATTTT. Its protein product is CASSSGRTYTDTQYF.

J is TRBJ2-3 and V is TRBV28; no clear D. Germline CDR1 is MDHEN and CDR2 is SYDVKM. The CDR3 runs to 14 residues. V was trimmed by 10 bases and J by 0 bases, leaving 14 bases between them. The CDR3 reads CATQDKFSTDTQYF. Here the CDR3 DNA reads TGTGCCACGCAAGACAAATTTAGCACAGATACGCAGTATTTT. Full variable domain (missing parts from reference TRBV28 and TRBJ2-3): DVKVTQSSRYLVKRTGEKVFLECVQDMDHENMFWYRQDPGLGLRLIYFSYDVKMKEKGDIPEGYSVSREKKERFSLILESASTNQTSMYLCATQDKFSTDTQYFGPGTRLTVL.

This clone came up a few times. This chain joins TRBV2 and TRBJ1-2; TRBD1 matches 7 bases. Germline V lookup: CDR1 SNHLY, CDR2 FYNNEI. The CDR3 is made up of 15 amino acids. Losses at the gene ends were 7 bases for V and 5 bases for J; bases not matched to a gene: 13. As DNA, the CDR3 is TGTGCCAGCACCCTCCCTCAGGGGGAGTGGTATGGCTACACCTTC. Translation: CASTLPQGEWYGYTF.

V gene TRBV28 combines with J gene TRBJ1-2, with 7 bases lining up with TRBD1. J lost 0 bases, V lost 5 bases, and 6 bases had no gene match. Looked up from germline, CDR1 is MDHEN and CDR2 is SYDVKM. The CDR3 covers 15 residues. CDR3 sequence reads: CASSTGALTNYGYTF. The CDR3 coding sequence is TGTGCCAGCAGTACAGGGGCCCTAACTAACTATGGCTACACCTTC.